This T cell receptor (beta chain) originates from a study of blood T cell repertoires in COVID-19. Clones were sequenced by immunoSEQ multiplex PCR, and TCRdb holds only the in-frame ones, with some missing. Here the sample spans 200,000 or so clones, 70% to 90% being singletons. Deletions cut 6 bases from V and 3 bases from J, with 14 bases between. CDR1 is SNHLY and CDR2 is FYNNEI in the germline V gene. This CDR3 region has 14 residues. This TCR was recovered from a woman aged 40 to 50 with acute COVID-19. Sequenced input: PBMCs or T cells enriched from blood (not recorded which). The chain recombines TRBV2 with TRBJ2-5; D is possibly TRBD2 (6 bases). The CDR3 region is CASRRGLAKETQYF. CDR3 bases: TGTGCCAGCAGGAGAGGCCTAGCGAAAGAGACCCAGTACTTC. Based on the CDR3 plus reference TRBV2 and TRBJ2-5, the full variable domain is EPEVTQTPSHQVTQMGQEVILRCVPISNHLYFYWYRQILGQKVEFLVSFYNNEISEKSEIFDDQFSVERPDGSNFTLKIRSTKLEDSAMYFCASRRGLAKETQYFGPGTRLLVL.